Listed here is a single TCR beta chain. Every immunoSEQ plate was one replicate of a subset's evenly spread DNA. Data came from immunoSEQ multiplex PCR; TCRdb stores just in-frame clones and leaves some out. The sample consists of 490,000 or so clones, around 80% of them appearing once. This sample was taken from a study of shared clonotypes between healthy human individuals. For genomic DNA, unsorted samples relied on around 86 million PBMCs. The TCR was taken from a woman aged 40 to 50 in good health. Some clones in this sample may be carry-over from other donors' samples. Sequencing input: PBMCs.

The CDR3 protein is CASSLARYNEQFF. CDR3 DNA sequence: TGTGCCAGCAGTTTAGCTAGATACAATGAGCAGTTCTTC. The chain combines TRBV27 with TRBJ2-1; no firm D call. Per germline, CDR1 MNHEY and CDR2 SMNVEV (reference sequence). The CDR3 spans 13 residues. With 2 bases removed from V and 4 bases from J, the gap between germline ends came to 6 bases.